This note documents a single T cell receptor beta chain sequence. This clone's antigen is unknown. Within one base of it there is no much larger clone, and no base qualities were kept. Genomic DNA was extracted from sorted cells with the QIAGEN DNeasy Blood and Tissue Kit for TCRbeta CDR3 sequencing. Through immunoSEQ, high-throughput TCRbeta CDR3 sequencing was done commercially, including PCR amplification with internal controls and bias correction. The authors' analysis ran thus. A unique productive TCRbeta sequence was defined by the CDR3 nucleotide sequence when primers matched, and otherwise by the CDR3 amino acid sequence together with the Vbeta and Jbeta genes. To correct sorting error, sequences shared between sorted populations at a frequency ratio of 2:1 or less were removed; the rest were assigned to the higher population. A sequence was defined as donor-reactive if the sequence was expanded at least 5-fold in CFSE-low cells compared with unstimulated cells and had a frequency of at least 0.01% in CFSE-low cells. Jensen-Shannon divergence calculated on the top 100 TCRbeta sequences ranked by frequency was used to measure repertoire divergence. For samples with multiple sequencing runs, sorting error was corrected in each run separately before the runs were combined. Entries here come from immuneACCESS through TCRdb and include only in-frame sequences with V and J called. Some clones fail to appear in such tables; in the studies checked, an unresolved V gene covers under half of the shortfall, and the cause of the remainder is unknown. D and trimming were read from the DNA, whereas the V and J calls and clone size are those reported in that table. The sample table shows some 110,000 clones, and 92% are seen once. Roughly 0.63% of the sample is in the top ten clones.

This sample stems from a study of Tregs in tolerant kidney transplant recipients (dated by TCRdb to between 2017 and 2020). Concerning the study at large: The study used TCRbeta sequencing to identify donor-specific regulatory T cells before combined kidney and bone marrow transplantation, then tracked those cells after transplant. TCRbeta repertoire sequencing was used in 3 healthy controls to compare several methods for expanding Tregs specific for an allogeneic donor.

Here is what the overall study found, with its caveats: The most biologically relevant and donor-specific TCRbeta repertoire appeared to be identified by expanding Tregs with activated donor B cells. The study was limited by small patient numbers, and the findings need validation in larger populations and under other immunosuppression protocols. Biological reproducibility was not directly addressed, though technical replication error appeared minimal.

Unstimulated Tregs (CD4+CD25+CD127-), CD4+ non-Tregs (CD4+CD25-), CD4 and CD8 cells were FACS-sorted from thawed PBMCs. Healthy control blood came either as purchased buffy coats or from healthy volunteers. Healthy control blood was processed to PBMCs with a Ficoll density gradient and then cryopreserved, whereas patient PBMCs were collected both before and after transplant. For CDR1 and CDR2, the germline V gene (reference sequence) lists LNHNV and YYDKDF. The CDR3 has 15 amino acids, counting the end cysteine and phenylalanine. The kept DNA is CDR3 alone, 45 bases in frame from the first base. V and J lose 0 bases and 3 bases, and a span of 9 bases separates them.

The chain employs TRBV15 and TRBJ1-3; confidence is insufficient to name the D gene. The sequencing sample was made of CD4+ T cells from blood. The receptor's source is a human donor in good health. The CDR3: CATSRDVTLGNTIYF. The nucleotides are TGTGCCACCAGCAGAGATGTTACCCTTGGAAACACCATATATTTT.